These T cell receptor beta chains were read from a single sample in a study of siplizumab effects on memory and regulatory T cells. The table came from immunoSEQ multiplex PCR; TCRdb's copy has only in-frame clones and leaves some out. Of about 100,000 clones listed, about 90% are singletons. Sequences were obtained from CD4+ T cells sorted from blood. These receptors originate from a human donor in good health. Both conserved end residues are part of each CDR3. The order of the fields is V gene, J gene, clone size, D gene, CDR3 DNA, CDR3 protein. D genes are given only for firm matches. Only part of the rows carry a size: once, few, many, or a class if the clone is expanded.

V: TRBV30
J: TRBJ1-3
size: -
D: TRBD1
DNA: TGTGCCTGGAAAAAGGGATCAGGGGGTGGAAACACCATATATTTT
CDR3: CAWKKGSGGGNTIYF

V: TRBV15
J: TRBJ1-2
size: -
D: -
DNA: TGTGCCACCAGCAGAGGTGAAAACGGTGGCTACACCTTC
CDR3: CATSRGENGGYTF

V: TRBV6-5
J: TRBJ1-3
size: -
D: -
DNA: TGTGCCAGCAGCCCTGACGGCCGGGGGAACACCATATATTTT
CDR3: CASSPDGRGNTIYF

V: TRBV12-5
J: TRBJ1-1
size: -
D: -
DNA: TGTGCTAGTGGCCTCGGGGGAGGTGAAGCTTTCTTT
CDR3: CASGLGGGEAFF

V: TRBV9
J: TRBJ2-2
size: -
D: -
DNA: TGTGCCAGCACAGCAGGGGTGATAAACACCGGGGAGCTGTTTTTT
CDR3: CASTAGVINTGELFF

V: TRBV19
J: TRBJ1-4
size: -
D: TRBD1
DNA: TGTGCCAGTAGTACGCCTCGGACAGGCAGTAATGAAAAACTGTTTTTT
CDR3: CASSTPRTGSNEKLFF

V: TRBV27
J: TRBJ1-6
size: -
D: TRBD1
DNA: TGTGCCAGCAGTCAAAGACAGGGGCAGAATTCACCCCTCCACTTT
CDR3: CASSQRQGQNSPLHF

V: TRBV11-2
J: TRBJ2-5
size: -
D: -
DNA: TGTGCCAGCAGCTTAGAGGAACAGGCCCGAACGGAGACCCAGTACTTC
CDR3: CASSLEEQARTETQYF

V: TRBV6-5
J: TRBJ1-1
size: -
D: -
DNA: TGTGCCAGCAGTACGGGGGGAGGCGCTTTCTTT
CDR3: CASSTGGGAFF

V: TRBV27
J: TRBJ2-2
size: -
D: -
DNA: TGTGCCAGCAGTTTTTCGGACTTGCAAGGGACCGGGGAGCTGTTTTTT
CDR3: CASSFSDLQGTGELFF

V: TRBV4-1
J: TRBJ2-1
size: once
D: -
DNA: TGCGCCAGCAGCCAGTCCAGCTACGGGGACAATGAGCAGTTCTTC
CDR3: CASSQSSYGDNEQFF

V: TRBV19
J: TRBJ1-2
size: -
D: -
DNA: TGTGCCAGTAGTACCCCCAAGGAGGTGGGTGACTATGGCTACACCTTC
CDR3: CASSTPKEVGDYGYTF

V: TRBV7-6
J: TRBJ2-5
size: -
D: -
DNA: TGTGCCATCACAACCGGGGCGAAAGAGACCCAGTACTTC
CDR3: CAITTGAKETQYF

V: TRBV14
J: TRBJ2-1
size: -
D: TRBD2
DNA: TGTGCCAGCAGCTTTCTTGCCGGGGGGATCTACAATGAGCAGTTCTTC
CDR3: CASSFLAGGIYNEQFF

V: TRBV7-3
J: TRBJ2-7
size: once
D: -
DNA: TGTGCCAGCAGCTTAATGGGCAGCTCCTACGAGCAGTACTTC
CDR3: CASSLMGSSYEQYF

V: TRBV7-2
J: TRBJ2-7
size: -
D: -
DNA: TGTGCCAGCAGCTTAGAATCGACAGCCTACGAGCAGTACTTC
CDR3: CASSLESTAYEQYF

V: TRBV7-3
J: TRBJ2-2
size: -
D: -
DNA: TGTGCCAGCAAGCCGGACTGGAACACCGGGGAGCTGTTTTTT
CDR3: CASKPDWNTGELFF

V: TRBV6-1
J: TRBJ1-1
size: -
D: -
DNA: TGTGCCAGCAGTACACTTGGGGTAGCTTTCTTT
CDR3: CASSTLGVAFF

V: TRBV6-5
J: TRBJ2-5
size: -
D: -
DNA: TGTGCCAGCAGTTACGGGGGTAGCTTAAAGACCCAGTACTTC
CDR3: CASSYGGSLKTQYF

V: TRBV5-4
J: TRBJ1-6
size: -
D: -
DNA: TGTGCCAGCAGCTTGGGCGTCCCACCCCTCCACTTT
CDR3: CASSLGVPPLHF

V: TRBV9
J: TRBJ1-1
size: few
D: -
DNA: TGTGCCAGCAGCTCCGGGACACCAAACACTGAAGCTTTCTTT
CDR3: CASSSGTPNTEAFF

V: TRBV5-1
J: TRBJ2-5
size: -
D: -
DNA: TGCGCCAGCAGCCTGGGTCGGGGGCCCCAAGAGACCCAGTACTTC
CDR3: CASSLGRGPQETQYF

V: TRBV5-1
J: TRBJ1-2
size: -
D: -
DNA: TGCGCCAGCAGCTTGGAATTTGGGGGGGAAGGCTACACCTTC
CDR3: CASSLEFGGEGYTF

V: TRBV15
J: TRBJ2-7
size: -
D: -
DNA: TGTGCCACCAGCAGAGAGTACGGGGTCACCTACGAGCAGTACTTC
CDR3: CATSREYGVTYEQYF

V: TRBV28
J: TRBJ1-5
size: once
D: TRBD1
DNA: TGTGCCAGCACCAACCCGTGGGCAGGGGGGAGCAATCAGCCCCAGCATTTT
CDR3: CASTNPWAGGSNQPQHF

V: TRBV5-8
J: TRBJ2-7
size: -
D: -
DNA: TGTGCCAGCACCAGAACAGGGACCCCCTACGAGCAGTACTTC
CDR3: CASTRTGTPYEQYF

V: TRBV2
J: TRBJ1-1
size: -
D: -
DNA: TGTGCCAGCAGCCTGGGGATGAACACTGAAGCTTTCTTT
CDR3: CASSLGMNTEAFF

V: TRBV11-3
J: TRBJ2-5
size: once
D: -
DNA: TGTGCCAGCAGCTTAGACGGACAGTCCGGAGCCCAGTACTTC
CDR3: CASSLDGQSGAQYF

V: TRBV11-2
J: TRBJ1-1
size: -
D: -
DNA: TGTGCCAGCAGCCCCAGGGCAGTTGAAGCTTTCTTT
CDR3: CASSPRAVEAFF

V: TRBV7-8
J: TRBJ1-1
size: -
D: -
DNA: TGTGCCAGCAGCTTCCCAATTGGGGGAATGAACACTGAAGCTTTCTTT
CDR3: CASSFPIGGMNTEAFF

V: TRBV7-9
J: TRBJ2-1
size: -
D: -
DNA: TGTGCCAGCAGCGAGGGACTTTTCAATGAGCAGTTCTTC
CDR3: CASSEGLFNEQFF

V: TRBV4-3
J: TRBJ1-2
size: -
D: -
DNA: TGCGCCAGCAGCCAAGGGTGGTCTAACTATGGCTACACCTTC
CDR3: CASSQGWSNYGYTF

V: TRBV2
J: TRBJ2-1
size: -
D: -
DNA: TGTGCCAGCAGTGAACGGGGAGGTGAGCAGTTCTTC
CDR3: CASSERGGEQFF

V: TRBV21-1
J: TRBJ1-5
size: -
D: -
DNA: TGTGCCAGCAGCCAGGGACAGGCGAGCAATCAGCCCCAGCATTTT
CDR3: CASSQGQASNQPQHF

V: TRBV7-6
J: TRBJ2-3
size: -
D: -
DNA: TGTGCCAGCAGCCGGGGGAGTCCTCCCGATACGCAGTATTTT
CDR3: CASSRGSPPDTQYF

V: TRBV7-2
J: TRBJ2-2
size: -
D: TRBD2
DNA: TGTGCCAGCAGCCCCACCGGGGGGAGGGTCGGGGAGCTGTTTTTT
CDR3: CASSPTGGRVGELFF

V: TRBV7-8
J: TRBJ2-2
size: -
D: -
DNA: TGTGCCAGCAGCTTAGCCGACCGGGCAATCACCGGGGAGCTGTTTTTT
CDR3: CASSLADRAITGELFF

V: TRBV6-5
J: TRBJ1-4
size: -
D: -
DNA: TGTGCCAGCAGTTACGTAGGGGTGCCTGAAAAACTGTTTTTT
CDR3: CASSYVGVPEKLFF

V: TRBV4-1
J: TRBJ2-4
size: -
D: TRBD1
DNA: TGCGCCAGCAGCCAAGATGTAGGACAGGGTGGTAAAAACATTCAGTACTTC
CDR3: CASSQDVGQGGKNIQYF

V: TRBV27
J: TRBJ2-3
size: -
D: -
DNA: TGTGCCAGCAGTTCTCATCCCGGGGGCACAGATACGCAGTATTTT
CDR3: CASSSHPGGTDTQYF

V: TRBV30
J: TRBJ1-6
size: -
D: -
DNA: TGTGCCTGGAGTGTCCCCGGGAATTCACCCCTCCACTTT
CDR3: CAWSVPGNSPLHF

V: TRBV6-1
J: TRBJ1-5
size: once
D: -
DNA: TGTGCCAGCAGTGCGGGGACTACTAATCAGCCCCAGCATTTT
CDR3: CASSAGTTNQPQHF

V: TRBV18
J: TRBJ2-7
size: -
D: -
DNA: TGTGCCAGCTCACCAGGCGCCCTCTACGAGCAGTACTTC
CDR3: CASSPGALYEQYF

V: TRBV13
J: TRBJ2-7
size: -
D: -
DNA: TGTGCCAGTAGTGGGTCCTACGAGCAGTACTTC
CDR3: CASSGSYEQYF

V: TRBV27
J: TRBJ1-2
size: -
D: -
DNA: TGTGCCAGCAGTCTTCACAGGGATTGGTGGTATGGCTACACCTTC
CDR3: CASSLHRDWWYGYTF